This T cell receptor (beta chain) was profiled in a study of blood T cell repertoires in COVID-19. Germline V CDR1 and CDR2: SEHNR, FQNEAQ (reference sequence). V lost 5 bases and J lost 4; bases outside the gene matches: 13. This CDR3 is 17 amino acids long. This table comes from immunoSEQ multiplex PCR, and its TCRdb copy is limited to in-frame clones, with some not included. The table has over 55,000 clones, 87% seen once. The TCR comes from a woman aged 80 or older with acute or convalescent COVID-19. The genes are TRBV7-9 and TRBJ2-3; TRBD2 aligns across 9 bases. Input material: peripheral blood. The CDR3 region is CASSPPWRGGSPDTQYF. The DNA of the CDR3 is TGTGCCAGCAGCCCCCCCTGGCGGGGGGGTTCCCCAGATACGCAGTATTTT.